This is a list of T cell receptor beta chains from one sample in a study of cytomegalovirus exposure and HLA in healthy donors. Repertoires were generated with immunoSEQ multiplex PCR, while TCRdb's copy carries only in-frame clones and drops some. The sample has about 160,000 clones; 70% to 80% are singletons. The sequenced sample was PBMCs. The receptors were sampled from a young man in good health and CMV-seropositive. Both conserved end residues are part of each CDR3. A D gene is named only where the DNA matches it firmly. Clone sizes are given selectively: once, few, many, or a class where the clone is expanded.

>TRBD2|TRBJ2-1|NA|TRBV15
TGTGCCACCAGCAGAGATCGGGGCGGAGCGGGGGGCACTAGCTCCTACAATGAGCAGTTCTTC
CATSRDRGGAGGTSSYNEQFF
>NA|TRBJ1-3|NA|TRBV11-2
TGTGCCAGCAGCTCTAAGGAGTATTGGCGAAACACCATATATTTT
CASSSKEYWRNTIYF
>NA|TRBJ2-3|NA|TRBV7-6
TGTGCCAGCAGCCGTATCTTCAGCGCGGATGGCACAGATACGCAGTATTTT
CASSRIFSADGTDTQYF
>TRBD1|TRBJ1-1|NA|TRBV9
TGTGCCAGCAGCGTCACAGGGGGAGGTACTGAAGCTTTCTTT
CASSVTGGGTEAFF
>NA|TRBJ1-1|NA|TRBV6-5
TGTGCCAGCAGTTACTCGAGGGCAGGGAACACTGAAGCTTTCTTT
CASSYSRAGNTEAFF
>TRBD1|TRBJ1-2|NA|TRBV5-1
TGCGCCAGCAGCTCCGCCGTAGGGGGCTGGTATGTCTACACCTTC
CASSSAVGGWYVYTF
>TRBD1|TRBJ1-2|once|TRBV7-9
TGTGCCAGCAGCCTAGATGACGGGACAGAGGAAAATGGCTACACCTTC
CASSLDDGTEENGYTF
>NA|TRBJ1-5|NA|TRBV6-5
TGTGCCAGCAGTTCCACAAATCAGCCCCAGCATTTT
CASSSTNQPQHF
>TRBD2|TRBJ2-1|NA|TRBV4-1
TGCGCCAGCAAGGGCGGGAGGAGCTCCTACAATGAGCAGTTCTTC
CASKGGRSSYNEQFF
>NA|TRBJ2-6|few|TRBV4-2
TGTGCCAGCAGCAACAACAGGAGAAGCCCCTCTGGGGCCAACGTCCTGACTTTC
CASSNNRRSPSGANVLTF
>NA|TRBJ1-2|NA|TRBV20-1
TGCATCGGACATAGTAACGGCTACACCTTC
CIGHSNGYTF
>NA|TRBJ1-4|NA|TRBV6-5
TGTGCCAGCAGTTACAGCACGGCGGGGGAAAAACTGTTTTTT
CASSYSTAGEKLFF
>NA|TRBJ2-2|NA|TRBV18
TGTGCCAGCTCACCGAGGGGCGGGGCGAACACCGGGGAGCTGTTTTTT
CASSPRGGANTGELFF
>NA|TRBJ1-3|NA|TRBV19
TGTGCCAGTAGAATTTACAGCTCTGGAAACACCATATATTTT
CASRIYSSGNTIYF
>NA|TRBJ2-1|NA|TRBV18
TGTGCCAGCTCACCTCAAGAGTTAATCTCCTACAATGAGCAGTTCTTC
CASSPQELISYNEQFF
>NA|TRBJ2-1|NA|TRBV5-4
TGTGCCAGCAGCCGAGGACTCCCATACAATGAGCAGTTCTTC
CASSRGLPYNEQFF
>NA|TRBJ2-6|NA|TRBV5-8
TGTGCCAGCAGCTTTCATCAGGGCGCTGAGGCCAACGTCCTGACTTTC
CASSFHQGAEANVLTF
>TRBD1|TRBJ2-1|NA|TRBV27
TGTGCCAGCAGTTTGGCGGCAGGGGGCCGGTATGAGCAGTTCTTC
CASSLAAGGRYEQFF
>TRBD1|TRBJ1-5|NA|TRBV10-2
TGCGCCAGCAGAGACAGGGGGAACGGCAATCAGCCCCAGCATTTT
CASRDRGNGNQPQHF
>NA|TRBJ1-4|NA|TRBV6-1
TGTGCCAGCAGTGAACGACAAGATAATGAAAAACTGTTTTTT
CASSERQDNEKLFF
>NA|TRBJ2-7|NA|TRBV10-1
TGCGCCAGCAGCCCGGACAATACCTACGAGCAGTACTTC
CASSPDNTYEQYF
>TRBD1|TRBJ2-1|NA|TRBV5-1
TGCGCCAGCAGCTCTTGGACAGGGGGTTACAATGAGCAGTTCTTC
CASSSWTGGYNEQFF
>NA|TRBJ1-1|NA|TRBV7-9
TGTGCCAGCAGCCCCTTCGGAGCGATGAACACTGAAGCTTTCTTT
CASSPFGAMNTEAFF
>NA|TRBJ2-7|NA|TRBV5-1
TGCGCCAGCAGCCCCCAACCAGGGCAGAACTTCTACGAGCAGTACTTC
CASSPQPGQNFYEQYF
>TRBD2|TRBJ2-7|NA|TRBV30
TGTGCCTGGGAGAGCGGGGCCTCCTACGAGCAGTACTTC
CAWESGASYEQYF
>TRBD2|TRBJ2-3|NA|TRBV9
TGTGCCAGCAGCGGACTAGCGCCTGGGACAGATACGCAGTATTTT
CASSGLAPGTDTQYF
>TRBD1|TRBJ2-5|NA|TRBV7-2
TGTGCCAGCAGCTTAGCGCCCCCAGGGGGCAGGGAGACCCAGTACTTC
CASSLAPPGGRETQYF
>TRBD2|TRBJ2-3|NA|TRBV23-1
TGCGCCAGCAGGACTAGCGGGGGCTTGGGCTCCACAGATACGCAGTATTTT
CASRTSGGLGSTDTQYF
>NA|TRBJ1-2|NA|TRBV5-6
TGTGCCAGCAGCTTCAGGGAAAGAGGCTACACCTTC
CASSFRERGYTF
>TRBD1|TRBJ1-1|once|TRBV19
TGTGCCAGTAGCCCGGGACAGGGGCGTGGCGAAGCTTTCTTT
CASSPGQGRGEAFF
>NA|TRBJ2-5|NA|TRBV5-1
TGCGCCAGCAGCCCGGGACTGGGGTACCAAGAGACCCAGTACTTC
CASSPGLGYQETQYF
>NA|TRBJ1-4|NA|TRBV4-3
TGCGCCAGCAGCCAAGCGGGTTCAACTAATGAAAAACTGTTTTTT
CASSQAGSTNEKLFF
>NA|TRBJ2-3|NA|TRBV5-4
TGTGCCACTAGAGAAGGGGCAGATACGCAGTATTTT
CATREGADTQYF
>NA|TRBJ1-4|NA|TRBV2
TGTGCCAGTCGACAGGCAACTAATGAAAAACTGTTTTTT
CASRQATNEKLFF